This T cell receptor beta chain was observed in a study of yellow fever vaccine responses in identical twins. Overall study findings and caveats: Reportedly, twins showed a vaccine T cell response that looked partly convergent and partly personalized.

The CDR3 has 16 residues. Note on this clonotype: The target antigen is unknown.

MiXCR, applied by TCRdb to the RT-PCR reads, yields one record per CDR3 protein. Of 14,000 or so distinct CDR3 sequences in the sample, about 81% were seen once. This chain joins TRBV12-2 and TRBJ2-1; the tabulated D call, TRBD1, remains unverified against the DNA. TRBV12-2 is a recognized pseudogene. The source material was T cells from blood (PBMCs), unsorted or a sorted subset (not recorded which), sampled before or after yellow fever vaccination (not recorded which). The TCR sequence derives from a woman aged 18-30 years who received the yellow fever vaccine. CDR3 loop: CASRSTPGTDYNEQFF. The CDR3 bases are TGTGCAAGTCGCTCCACCCCCGGGACGGACTACAATGAGCAGTTCTTC.